This is a list of T cell receptor beta chains from one sample in a study of T cells in localized non-small cell lung cancer. TCRdb keeps only in-frame clones here, not all; method: immunoSEQ multiplex PCR. The table lists under 65,000 clones, 85% to 90% of them singletons. Here the sequenced sample was peripheral blood, taken before any cancer treatment. The receptor source for this set is a man aged 35 to 69 with stage I squamous cell lung carcinoma. Each CDR3 is given with its conserved first and last residue. The order of the fields is CDR3 protein, V gene, CDR3 length, clone size. Not every row has a clone size; where given, it reads once, few, many or a size class.

CDR3: CASSEGTSGIEQYF
V: TRBV2
length: 14
size: -

CDR3: CAWSVPGHPSNQPQHF
V: TRBV30
length: 16
size: -

CDR3: CASSQTGSDTGELFF
V: TRBV19
length: 15
size: -

CDR3: CASSFASGSTDTQYF
V: TRBV7-9
length: 15
size: -

CDR3: CASSTGQGNPYEQYF
V: TRBV19
length: 15
size: -

CDR3: CASSSLGPGYGYTF
V: TRBV28
length: 14
size: -

CDR3: CASSISGRADTQYF
V: TRBV28
length: 14
size: -

CDR3: CAWEEAFF
V: TRBV30
length: 8
size: -

CDR3: CASSPPKGVGQPQHF
V: TRBV18
length: 15
size: -

CDR3: CASSLGLAGGPGTQYF
V: TRBV13
length: 16
size: -

CDR3: CASSLGLPSYNEQFF
V: TRBV11-2
length: 15
size: -

CDR3: CASSTRNTGGDTQYF
V: TRBV19
length: 15
size: -

CDR3: CASSLVGREQYF
V: TRBV7-9
length: 12
size: -

CDR3: CASSPPSLQEEFF
V: TRBV18
length: 13
size: -

CDR3: CASSQRTGANTGELFF
V: TRBV5-1
length: 16
size: -

CDR3: CASSLIRGTVSEAFF
V: TRBV11-2
length: 15
size: -

CDR3: CASSSSHQGRRGSPYEQYF
V: TRBV14
length: 19
size: -

CDR3: CATKTPNTEAFF
V: TRBV28
length: 12
size: -

CDR3: CASSQGVAGASGNEQFF
V: TRBV4-3
length: 17
size: -

CDR3: CASLRQGGEGTQYF
V: TRBV6-1
length: 14
size: -

CDR3: CASNLVADTGELFF
V: TRBV19
length: 14
size: -

CDR3: CASSLLERYEQYF
V: TRBV7-9
length: 13
size: -

CDR3: CASSPGLAEQETQYF
V: TRBV5-1
length: 15
size: few

CDR3: CARSLRTGSREDYGYTF
V: TRBV5-3
length: 17
size: -

CDR3: CASSGTGETTYEQYF
V: TRBV28
length: 15
size: -

CDR3: CASSSTALLGGTEETQYF
V: TRBV11-1
length: 18
size: few

CDR3: CASLSQVSGANVLTF
V: TRBV7-8
length: 15
size: -

CDR3: CASSLLLETQYF
V: TRBV7-2
length: 12
size: once

CDR3: CAISERGNEQFF
V: TRBV10-3
length: 12
size: -

CDR3: CASSLRGASTDTQYF
V: TRBV5-1
length: 15
size: -

CDR3: CASRATTELYNEQFF
V: TRBV7-9
length: 15
size: -